The subject of this entry is one T cell receptor beta chain. The assay was immunoSEQ multiplex PCR, and TCRdb's table has in-frame clones only and misses some. The table records approximately 260,000 clones, 86% of them present only once. The data derive from a study of blood T cell repertoires in COVID-19. Study at large: From T cells, B-cell-depleted T cells, or PBMCs came the material, which was cDNA or gDNA.

Trimming shortened V by 2 bases and J by 2 bases, and 12 bases separated the two germline ends. The CDR3 covers 15 residues. Germline-derived CDR1 and CDR2 are SEHNR and FQNEAQ (reference sequence). The sequence was collected from a man between 18 and 29 years old with active or convalescent COVID-19. Material for sequencing was peripheral blood. The chain combines TRBV7-9 with TRBJ2-5; possibly TRBD1 for D (5 bases). CDR3 sequence (DNA): TGTGCCAGCAGCTTACGCCTGGACACTCAAGAGACCCAGTACTTC. Translated, it gives CASSLRLDTQETQYF. The full variable domain, its missing parts supplied by reference TRBV7-9 and TRBJ2-5, is DTGVSQNPRHKITKRGQNVTFRCDPISEHNRLYWYRQTLGQGPEFLTYFQNEAQLEKSRLLSDRFSAERPKGSFSTLEIQRTEQGDSAMYLCASSLRLDTQETQYFGPGTRLLVL.